This T cell receptor (beta chain) was found in a study of blood T cell repertoires in COVID-19. The CDR3 has 15 amino acids. Per the germline V gene, CDR1 is SNHLY and CDR2 is FYNNEI. With 5 bases removed from V and 2 bases from J, the gap between germline ends came to 15 bases. Authors' analysis steps: Cell counts per sample came from amplifying reference gene primers. Method: immunoSEQ multiplex PCR; TCRdb's copy keeps in-frame clones and lacks some. For V, J and clone size, that table is used; D and trimming come from the DNA. The sample comprises approximately 68,000 clones, around 86% of which are singletons, and around 13% rests with the top ten.

The receptor was isolated from a woman in her fifties or sixties with acute or convalescent COVID-19. This chain links TRBV2 with TRBJ2-5, with a possible D match to TRBD2 (6 bases). The source material was peripheral blood. The DNA of the CDR3 is TGTGCCAGCAGTCCTGGGACTGGCGCACAAGAGACCCAGTACTTC. Its translation is CASSPGTGAQETQYF.